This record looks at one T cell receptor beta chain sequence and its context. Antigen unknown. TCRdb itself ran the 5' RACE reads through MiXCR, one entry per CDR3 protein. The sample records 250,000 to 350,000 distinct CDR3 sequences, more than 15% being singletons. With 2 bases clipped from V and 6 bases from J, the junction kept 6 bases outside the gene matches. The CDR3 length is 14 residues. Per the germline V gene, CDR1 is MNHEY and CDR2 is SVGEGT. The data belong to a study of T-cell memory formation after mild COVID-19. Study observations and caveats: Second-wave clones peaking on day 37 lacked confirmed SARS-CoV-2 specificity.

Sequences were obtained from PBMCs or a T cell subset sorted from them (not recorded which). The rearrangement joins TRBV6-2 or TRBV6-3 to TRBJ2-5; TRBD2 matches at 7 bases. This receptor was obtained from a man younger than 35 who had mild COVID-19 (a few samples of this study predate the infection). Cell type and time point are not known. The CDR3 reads CASSYRMTSQTQYF. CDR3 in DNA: TGTGCCAGCAGTTACCGGATGACTAGCCAGACCCAGTACTTC.